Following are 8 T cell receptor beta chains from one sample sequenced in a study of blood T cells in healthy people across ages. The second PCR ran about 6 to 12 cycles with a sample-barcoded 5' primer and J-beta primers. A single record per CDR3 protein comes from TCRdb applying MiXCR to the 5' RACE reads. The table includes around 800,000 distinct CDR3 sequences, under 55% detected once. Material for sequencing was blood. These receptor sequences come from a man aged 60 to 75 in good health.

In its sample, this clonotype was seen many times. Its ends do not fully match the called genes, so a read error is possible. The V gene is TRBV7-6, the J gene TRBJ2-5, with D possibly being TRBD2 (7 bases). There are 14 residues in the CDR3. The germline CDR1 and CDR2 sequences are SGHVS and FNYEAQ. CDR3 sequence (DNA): TGCGCCAGCAGCCTCGGGGGGCCCCAAGAGACCCAGTACTTC. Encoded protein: CASSLGGPQETQYF.

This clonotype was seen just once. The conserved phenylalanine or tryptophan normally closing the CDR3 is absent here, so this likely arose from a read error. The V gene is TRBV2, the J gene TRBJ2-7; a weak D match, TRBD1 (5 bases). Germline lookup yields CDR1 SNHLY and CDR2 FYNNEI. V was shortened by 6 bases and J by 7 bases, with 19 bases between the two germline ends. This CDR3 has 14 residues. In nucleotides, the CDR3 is TGTGCCAGCAGGGTTAGGGGCATTCGCAATGAGCAGTACTTG. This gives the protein CASRVRGIRNEQYL.

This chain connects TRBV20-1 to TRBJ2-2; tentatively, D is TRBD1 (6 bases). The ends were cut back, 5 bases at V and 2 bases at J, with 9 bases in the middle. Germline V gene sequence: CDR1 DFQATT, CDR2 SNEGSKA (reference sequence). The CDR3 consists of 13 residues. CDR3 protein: CSASDRNTGELFF. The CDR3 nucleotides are TGCAGTGCTTCGGACAGAAACACCGGGGAGCTGTTTTTT.

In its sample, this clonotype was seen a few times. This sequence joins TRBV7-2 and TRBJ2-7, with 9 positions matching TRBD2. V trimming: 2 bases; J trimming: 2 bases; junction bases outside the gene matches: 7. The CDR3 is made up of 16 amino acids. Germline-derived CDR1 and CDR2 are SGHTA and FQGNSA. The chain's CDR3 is CASSLRISGGPYEQYF. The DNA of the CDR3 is TGTGCCAGCAGCTTAAGGATTAGCGGGGGCCCCTACGAGCAGTACTTC.

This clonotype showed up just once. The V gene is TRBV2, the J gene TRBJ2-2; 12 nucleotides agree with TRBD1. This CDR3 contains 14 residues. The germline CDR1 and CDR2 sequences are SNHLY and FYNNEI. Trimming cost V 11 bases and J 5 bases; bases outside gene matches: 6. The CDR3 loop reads CAWGQGALTGELFF. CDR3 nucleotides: TGTGCCTGGGGACAGGGGGCGTTGACCGGGGAGCTGTTTTTT.

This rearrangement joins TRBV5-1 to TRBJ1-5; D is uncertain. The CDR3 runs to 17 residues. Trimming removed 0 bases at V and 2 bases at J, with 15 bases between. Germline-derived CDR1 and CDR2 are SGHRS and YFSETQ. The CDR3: CASSLGGLGIGNQPQHF. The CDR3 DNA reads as TGCGCCAGCAGCTTGGGTGGACTGGGAATCGGCAATCAGCCCCAGCATTTT.

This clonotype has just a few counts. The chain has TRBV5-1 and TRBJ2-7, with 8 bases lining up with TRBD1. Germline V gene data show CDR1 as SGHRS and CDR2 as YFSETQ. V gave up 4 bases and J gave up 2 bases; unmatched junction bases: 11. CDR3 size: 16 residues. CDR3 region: CASSPQPGTGTYEQYF. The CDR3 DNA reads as TGCGCCAGCAGCCCCCAACCTGGGACAGGAACCTACGAGCAGTACTTC.

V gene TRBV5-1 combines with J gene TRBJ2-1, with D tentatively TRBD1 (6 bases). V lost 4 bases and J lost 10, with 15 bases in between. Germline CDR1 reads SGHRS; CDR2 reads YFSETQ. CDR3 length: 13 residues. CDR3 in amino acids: CASSIQQGLEQFF. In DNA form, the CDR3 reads TGCGCCAGCAGCATACAACAGGGTTTGGAGCAGTTCTTC.